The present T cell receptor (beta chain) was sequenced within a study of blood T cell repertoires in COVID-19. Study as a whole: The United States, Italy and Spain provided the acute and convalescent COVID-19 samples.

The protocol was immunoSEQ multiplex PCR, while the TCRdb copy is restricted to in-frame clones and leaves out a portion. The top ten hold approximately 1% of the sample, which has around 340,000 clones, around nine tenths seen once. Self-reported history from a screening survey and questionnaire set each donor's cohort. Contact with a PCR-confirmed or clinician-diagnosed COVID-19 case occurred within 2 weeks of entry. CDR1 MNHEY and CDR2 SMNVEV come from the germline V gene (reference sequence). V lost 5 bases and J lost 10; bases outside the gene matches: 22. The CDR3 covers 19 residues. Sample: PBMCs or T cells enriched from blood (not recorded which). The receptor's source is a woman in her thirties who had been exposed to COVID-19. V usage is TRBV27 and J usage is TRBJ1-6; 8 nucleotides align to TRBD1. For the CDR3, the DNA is TGTGCCAGCAGTCCGTTCTCCCCGTTCGAGACAGGGGAAACGTCACCCCTCCACTTT. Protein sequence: CASSPFSPFETGETSPLHF.